These T cell receptor beta chains were read from a single sample in a study of CD8+ T cells in alopecia areata. Method: immunoSEQ multiplex PCR; TCRdb's copy keeps in-frame clones and lacks some. The sample contains some 8,000 clones, about three quarters of which appear only once. What was sequenced was CD4+ Tregs sorted from blood. Receptors were obtained from a human donor with alopecia areata. Each CDR3 is given with its conserved first and last residue. The D gene is left open where the match is weak. Rows give clone size only sometimes, using once, few, many, or a class for an expanded clone.

V gene	clone size	D gene	J gene	CDR3 protein	CDR3 DNA
TRBV4-1	once	TRBD1	TRBJ2-7	CASSQVRGTGTFGEQYF	TGCGCCAGCAGCCAAGTTAGGGGGACAGGGACATTTGGGGAGCAGTACTTC
TRBV6-5	-	TRBD2	TRBJ2-7	CASSRGLAGPYEQYF	TGTGCCAGCAGCCGGGGACTAGCGGGTCCCTACGAGCAGTACTTC
TRBV9	once	-	TRBJ2-3	CASSVIGGGTDTQYF	TGTGCCAGCAGCGTAATCGGCGGAGGCACAGATACGCAGTATTTT
TRBV6-4	-	-	TRBJ2-7	CASSDSLPGGLEDYEQYF	TGTGCCAGCAGTGACTCGCTTCCCGGGGGGCTAGAAGACTACGAGCAGTACTTC
TRBV7-2	-	TRBD2	TRBJ2-7	CASSLRGGLASYEQYF	TGTGCCAGCAGCCTCCGCGGGGGGCTTGCCTCCTACGAGCAGTACTTC
TRBV5-1	-	-	TRBJ1-3	CASSLEVSGNTIYF	TGCGCCAGCAGCTTGGAGGTCTCTGGAAACACCATATATTTT
TRBV19	-	-	TRBJ2-1	CASRAGYYDEQFF	TGTGCCAGTAGGGCAGGGTATTACGATGAGCAGTTCTTC
TRBV11-3	once	TRBD1	TRBJ2-2	CASSFGTGGERENTGELFF	TGTGCCAGCAGCTTTGGGACAGGGGGCGAGCGGGAGAACACCGGGGAGCTGTTTTTT
TRBV15	few	TRBD1	TRBJ2-7	CATSSGTGWFYEQYF	TGTGCCACCAGCAGCGGGACAGGGTGGTTCTACGAGCAGTACTTC
TRBV5-1	-	TRBD1	TRBJ2-7	CASTTGTGPYEQYF	TGCGCCAGCACGACGGGGACAGGGCCGTACGAGCAGTACTTC
TRBV7-9	-	-	TRBJ2-6	CASSPINSGANVLTF	TGTGCCAGCAGCCCGATCAACTCTGGGGCCAACGTCCTGACTTTC
TRBV4-1	-	-	TRBJ1-5	CASRSGADQPQHF	TGCGCCAGCAGGTCGGGGGCCGATCAGCCCCAGCATTTT
TRBV10-3	once	TRBD2	TRBJ2-7	CAIRAGTSGSYEQYF	TGTGCCATCAGAGCCGGGACTAGCGGATCCTACGAGCAGTACTTC
TRBV7-2	-	TRBD1	TRBJ1-2	CASSPTSDREYGYTF	TGTGCCAGCAGCCCGACCAGCGACAGGGAATATGGCTACACCTTC
TRBV7-2	-	TRBD1	TRBJ2-7	CASSRRQGPSYEQYF	TGTGCCAGCAGCCGTAGACAGGGGCCCTCCTACGAGCAGTACTTC
TRBV7-9	few	-	TRBJ1-4	CASSLVGRFGEKLFF	TGTGCCAGCAGCTTAGTGGGGCGATTCGGTGAAAAACTGTTTTTT
TRBV7-9	few	TRBD1	TRBJ1-1	CASSRQAGGETEAFF	TGTGCCAGCAGCAGACAAGCAGGGGGTGAAACTGAAGCTTTCTTT
TRBV28	-	TRBD1	TRBJ2-5	CASSFGQGWETQYF	TGTGCCAGCAGTTTTGGACAGGGGTGGGAGACCCAGTACTTC
TRBV7-3	few	-	TRBJ2-5	CASSLSDGETQYF	TGTGCCAGCAGCTTGAGTGACGGGGAGACCCAGTACTTC
TRBV6-1	-	-	TRBJ1-1	CASSERRGSTEAFF	TGTGCCAGCAGTGAGAGAAGGGGTAGCACTGAAGCTTTCTTT
TRBV7-9	-	-	TRBJ2-3	CASSLAPDTQYF	TGTGCCAGCAGCTTAGCCCCAGATACGCAGTATTTT
TRBV4-1	-	-	TRBJ1-5	CASSQGRGQRNQPQHF	TGCGCCAGCAGCCAAGGAAGAGGACAGAGGAATCAGCCCCAGCATTTT
TRBV2	-	-	TRBJ1-1	CASRPRLGRETEAFF	TGTGCCAGCAGGCCCCGTCTGGGGCGTGAAACTGAAGCTTTCTTT
TRBV6-1	-	TRBD1	TRBJ1-5	CASRKDRDNQPQHF	TGTGCCAGCAGGAAAGACAGGGACAATCAGCCCCAGCATTTT
TRBV2	few	TRBD1	TRBJ2-7	CANGQGHEQYF	TGTGCCAACGGACAGGGCCACGAGCAGTACTTC
TRBV7-9	-	-	TRBJ2-7	CASSPGRITYEQYF	TGTGCCAGCAGCCCCGGGCGGATTACGTACGAGCAGTACTTC
TRBV6-5	-	TRBD1	TRBJ1-3	CASRSTGRSGNTIYF	TGTGCCAGCAGGTCGACAGGGAGGTCTGGAAACACCATATATTTT
TRBV4-1	-	TRBD2	TRBJ2-7	CASSQSPHGLVGEQYF	TGCGCCAGCAGCCAAAGTCCACACGGACTAGTAGGCGAGCAGTACTTC
TRBV4-2	once	TRBD1	TRBJ1-1	CASSQGQGVNTEAFF	TGTGCCAGCAGCCAGGGCCAGGGGGTGAACACTGAAGCTTTCTTT
TRBV10-3	-	-	TRBJ2-7	CAINDGPYEQYF	TGTGCCATCAACGACGGGCCCTACGAGCAGTACTTC
TRBV6-1	-	TRBD1	TRBJ2-7	CASSRTHRGQYEQYF	TGTGCCAGCAGCAGAACTCACAGGGGGCAGTACGAGCAGTACTTC
TRBV7-8	-	-	TRBJ1-5	CASSSDKDYSNQPQHF	TGTGCCAGCAGCAGCGACAAAGACTATAGCAATCAGCCCCAGCATTTT
TRBV29-1	once	-	TRBJ1-2	CSVEEVVGPPVGYTF	TGCAGCGTTGAAGAAGTAGTGGGTCCGCCCGTTGGCTACACCTTC
TRBV6-5	few	TRBD2	TRBJ2-1	CASRKPGLAVIEQFF	TGTGCCAGCAGAAAACCGGGACTAGCGGTAATTGAGCAGTTCTTC
TRBV7-2	-	TRBD1	TRBJ2-1	CASSFPGTGEFNEQFF	TGTGCCAGCAGCTTCCCCGGGACAGGGGAATTCAATGAGCAGTTCTTC
TRBV4-2	-	-	TRBJ2-1	CASSQVDDRSNEQFF	TGTGCCAGCAGCCAAGTCGACGACCGTTCTAATGAGCAGTTCTTC
TRBV7-2	-	-	TRBJ2-7	CASSLLGSRSYEQYF	TGTGCCAGCAGCTTACTAGGGTCCCGCTCCTACGAGCAGTACTTC
TRBV7-2	-	TRBD2	TRBJ2-5	CASSISTSGTSETQYF	TGTGCCAGCAGCATATCAACTAGCGGGACATCCGAGACCCAGTACTTC
TRBV9	once	-	TRBJ1-3	CASSITGSSGNTIYF	TGTGCCAGCAGCATAACAGGATCCTCTGGAAACACCATATATTTT
TRBV7-7	-	-	TRBJ2-2	CASSWDINTGELFF	TGTGCTAGCAGCTGGGACATTAACACCGGGGAGCTGTTTTTT
TRBV7-2	-	-	TRBJ1-2	CASSPADRIRFGYGYTF	TGTGCCAGCAGCCCAGCCGACAGGATACGATTTGGCTATGGCTACACCTTC
TRBV7-9	-	-	TRBJ2-7	CASGKSYEQYF	TGTGCCAGTGGTAAATCCTACGAGCAGTACTTC
TRBV7-2	-	TRBD1	TRBJ1-1	CASSLVTGDTEAFF	TGTGCCAGCAGCTTAGTCACAGGGGACACTGAAGCTTTCTTT
TRBV6-5	-	TRBD2	TRBJ2-1	CASRSWGLAGGNEQFF	TGTGCCAGCCGTTCCTGGGGACTAGCGGGAGGCAATGAGCAGTTCTTC
TRBV9	-	-	TRBJ1-1	CASSVRSGADTEAFF	TGTGCCAGCAGCGTCAGATCGGGGGCGGACACTGAAGCTTTCTTT
TRBV7-8	-	-	TRBJ1-5	CASSLAQGGSNQPQHF	TGTGCCAGCAGCTTAGCGCAAGGGGGTAGCAATCAGCCCCAGCATTTT
TRBV7-2	-	TRBD1	TRBJ2-2	CASSSKPGDRGTNTGELFF	TGTGCCAGCAGCAGCAAGCCAGGGGACAGGGGCACGAACACCGGGGAGCTGTTTTTT
TRBV7-2	-	-	TRBJ1-1	CAIGEGVNTEAFF	TGTGCCATCGGGGAGGGGGTGAACACTGAAGCTTTCTTT
TRBV7-3	-	TRBD1	TRBJ2-3	CASSRTGFEDTDTQYF	TGTGCCAGCAGTCGGACAGGGTTTGAAGACACAGATACGCAGTATTTT
TRBV28	-	-	TRBJ2-7	CASRRTAAYEQYF	TGTGCCAGCAGGAGGACAGCCGCCTACGAGCAGTACTTC
TRBV5-1	-	TRBD1	TRBJ1-3	CASSGRTGSGNTIYF	TGCGCCAGCAGCGGGAGGACAGGTTCTGGAAACACCATATATTTT
TRBV6-5	-	-	TRBJ1-4	CASSPANRANEKLFF	TGTGCCAGCAGCCCGGCGAATCGTGCTAATGAAAAACTGTTTTTT
TRBV11-1	-	TRBD2	TRBJ2-7	CASSSTPIAGVYYEQYF	TGTGCCAGCAGCTCCACACCTATCGCGGGGGTGTACTACGAGCAGTACTTC
TRBV6-5	-	-	TRBJ2-1	CASLKQGNPYNEQFF	TGTGCCAGCCTAAAACAGGGAAACCCCTACAATGAGCAGTTCTTC
TRBV7-4	once	-	TRBJ1-2	CASSGSTRAARKTYGYTF	TGTGCCAGCAGCGGATCGACGAGAGCAGCGCGAAAGACCTATGGCTACACCTTC
TRBV7-2	-	-	TRBJ2-5	CASGVGRVSETQYF	TGTGCCAGCGGGGTGGGCAGGGTATCGGAGACCCAGTACTTC
TRBV6-5	once	-	TRBJ2-4	CASSYGSQNIQYF	TGTGCCAGCAGTTATGGTAGCCAAAACATTCAGTACTTC
TRBV23-1	once	-	TRBJ2-7	CASVTGAGIDF	TGCGCCAGCGTCACCGGGGCAGGGATAGACTTC
TRBV7-8	-	-	TRBJ2-1	CASSPLPSYNEQFF	TGTGCCAGCAGCCCACTTCCTTCCTACAATGAGCAGTTCTTC